This T cell receptor (beta chain) was sequenced in a study of cytomegalovirus exposure and HLA in healthy donors. The V end lost 10 bases, the J end lost 4 bases, and 19 bases lay between the germline ends. The CDR3 covers 14 residues. The V gene's germline CDR1 is LNHDA and CDR2 SQIVND (reference sequence). The primer mix had 60 Vbeta and 13 Jbeta primers. Only in-frame clones appear in the TCRdb table, and some are missing; sequencing was by immunoSEQ multiplex PCR. There are 160,000 or so clones in the sample; over 75% occur only once, and around 2.2% lies in the top ten. The chain joins TRBV19 to TRBJ1-2, with D possibly matching TRBD1 (5 bases). Sequencing was performed on PBMCs. The origin of this receptor is a man in his sixties in good health and CMV-seronegative. In nucleotides, the CDR3 is TGTGCCACCCAACCTCAGGGATGGGGCTATGGCTACACCTTC. Its protein is CATQPQGWGYGYTF. Looking up the rest from reference TRBV19 and TRBJ1-2 gives the full variable domain: DGGITQSPKYLFRKEGQNVTLSCEQNLNHDAMYWYRQDPGQGLRLIYYSQIVNDFQKGDIAEGYSVSREKKESFPLTVTSAQKNPTAFYLCATQPQGWGYGYTFGSGTRLTVV.